The T cell receptor (beta chain) described here comes from a study of identical twins. Comment on this clonotype: Antigen: not known.

General observations from the study: Twins shared beta out-of-frame sequences in excess, but this excess was weaker. The study found that models underestimated out-of-frame TCR alpha sharing in monozygotic twins. Invariant T cells like MAIT and iNKT could partly confound the zero-insertion analyses.

A universal primer site was added by template switching, and unique molecular identifiers were carried by the cDNA. MiXCR was run by TCRdb on the 5' RACE reads, yielding one entry per CDR3 protein. Of roughly 750,000 distinct CDR3 sequences in the sample, around 20% were seen once. This CDR3 has 18 residues. The J segment lost 1 base and the V segment lost 5 bases, leaving 9 bases of the junction unmatched. The germline CDR1 and CDR2 sequences are SGHAT and FQDESV (reference sequence). The same data also went into a second study, on T cells expressing NK-cell markers.

This chain uses TRBV11-1 with TRBJ2-1, with 12 bases that match TRBD2. The receptor was derived from a woman aged 18-35 years in good health. The sequencing sample was made of PBMCs. CDR3 in amino acids: CASSPSLAGGRSYNEQFF. The CDR3, as DNA: TGTGCCAGCAGCCCCTCCCTAGCGGGGGGGCGTTCCTACAATGAGCAGTTCTTC.